This entry describes one T cell receptor beta chain. Its target is unknown. The CDR3 loop spans 14 amino acids. Trimming took 5 bases from V and 7 from J, leaving 18 bases between them. Germline CDR1 and CDR2: SGHNT and YENEEA. The source of the sample is a study of regulatory T cells in long-lasting Graves disease. Study-wide findings and caveats: There were preferences for TRBV28, TRBJ1-2 and TRBJ2-5 in persistent disease.

Noted time point: persistent/refractory GD, antithyroid drugs over 5 years with positive TRAb. RNA isolated from PBMCs was used to make the TCR library. Building the TCR beta libraries relied on iRepertoire HTBI primers, and CDR3 regions underwent Arm-PCR. TCRdb itself ran the multiplex PCR reads through MiXCR, one entry per CDR3 protein. The sample has about 450,000 distinct CDR3 sequences, about 25% seen once. This chain uses TRBV11-3 with TRBJ2-7, with D perhaps matching TRBD2 (6 bases). Specimen: peripheral blood mononuclear cells (PBMCs), collected when the disease was refractory, from a patient treated with antithyroid drugs. This clonotype was sampled from a female donor with Graves disease. In DNA, the CDR3 is TGTGCCAGCAGCACGGGACCTTCGGGAGAGGAGCAGTACTTC. It codes for CASSTGPSGEEQYF.